The 16 T cell receptor beta chains below come from one sample, sequenced in a study of T cells in Graves' hyperthyroidism and ophthalmopathy. Using RNA transcripts as the source, TCR beta CDR3 regions were amplified. With the HTBI primer set, the TCR CDR3 went through a first round of RT-PCR. TCRdb re-analysed the multiplex PCR reads in MiXCR, keeping a single row per CDR3 protein. The top ten clones hold approximately 7.8% of a sample with about 290,000 distinct CDR3 sequences, roughly 15% of them seen once. Source material: blood. The receptor set was obtained from a woman aged 30 to 39 with Graves' hyperthyroidism that later progressed to Graves' ophthalmopathy.

This clonotype was recorded at least ten times. The rearrangement uses TRBV28 and TRBJ2-1; perhaps TRBD1 as D (7 bases). The CDR3 extends over 12 amino acids. Trimming removed 5 bases at V and 10 bases at J, with 12 bases between. CDR1 is MDHEN and CDR2 is SYDVKM in the germline V gene. The CDR3, as DNA: TGTGCCAGCAGTCAGACAGGGAGGGAGCAGTTCTTC. This gives the protein CASSQTGREQFF.

This clonotype was recorded at least ten times. V and J are TRBV30 and TRBJ1-5; 12 bases align to TRBD1. Germline loops: CDR1 GTSNPN, CDR2 SVGIG (reference sequence). The CDR3 covers 14 residues. With V trimmed by 7 bases and J by 7 bases, 8 bases remained unmatched. CDR3 coding DNA: TGTGCCTTCGGGACAGGGGGCCTGCGGCAGCCCCAGCATTTT. Translation: CAFGTGGLRQPQHF.

This clonotype was counted many times. The chain combines TRBV2 with TRBJ1-5; no definite D call. The CDR3 runs to 14 residues. CDR1 is SNHLY and CDR2 is FYNNEI in the germline V gene. V gave up 8 bases and J gave up 5 bases, with 16 bases separating them. The CDR3 nucleotides are TGTGCCAGCCACGCGGGGTATGGCGATCAGCCCCAGCATTTT. This sequence encodes CASHAGYGDQPQHF.

This clonotype was picked up many times. The rearrangement uses TRBV7-8 and TRBJ1-2; no clear D gene. V was cut by 8 bases and J by 4 bases, with 17 bases left in between. Germline lookup yields CDR1 SGHVS and CDR2 FQNEAQ. CDR3 length: 14 amino acids. The CDR3 loop reads CASGPGRESYGYTF. Here the CDR3 DNA reads TGTGCCAGCGGTCCGGGTCGGGAGAGCTATGGCTACACCTTC.

This clonotype showed up many times. The chain is built from TRBV18 and TRBJ1-3; the D gene is possibly TRBD1 (5 bases). V lost 3 bases to trimming and J lost 8 bases, with 14 bases between them. This CDR3 is 14 amino acids long. The germline V gene has CDR1 KGHSH and CDR2 LQKENI. For the CDR3, the DNA is TGTGCCAGCTCACCTCGGTCATCCAGGGACACCATATATTTT. Its translation is CASSPRSSRDTIYF.

V and J are TRBV29-1 and TRBJ2-7, with D unresolved. V shed 5 bases and J shed 0 bases, with 8 bases lying between them. Germline CDR1 SQVTM, CDR2 ANQGSEA. This CDR3 has 12 residues. The CDR3 here is CSVLRDSYEQYF. For the CDR3, the DNA is TGCAGCGTTTTAAGGGACTCCTACGAGCAGTACTTC.

This sequence joins TRBV5-6 and TRBJ1-1; D remains ambiguous. This CDR3 region has 15 residues. Germline assignment: CDR1 SGHDT and CDR2 YYEEEE. V was cut by 0 bases and J by 5 bases, with 14 bases left in between. CDR3 residues: CASSLGGGMRTEAFF. As DNA, the CDR3 is TGTGCCAGCAGCTTGGGGGGAGGGATGCGTACTGAAGCTTTCTTT.

In this sample, this clonotype turned up many times. The V gene is TRBV7-9, the J gene TRBJ2-7; TRBD2 is a possible D gene (5 bases). The CDR3 contains 13 residues. Trimming cost V 1 base and J 4 bases, with 8 bases left between them. CDR1 is SEHNR and CDR2 is FQNEAQ in the germline V gene (reference sequence). The DNA for the CDR3 is TGTGCCAGCAGCTTAGGAGTAGCGTACGAGCAGTACTTC. This translates into CASSLGVAYEQYF. The full variable domain, completed using reference TRBV7-9 and TRBJ2-7, is DTGVSQNPRHKITKRGQNVTFRCDPISEHNRLYWYRQTLGQGPEFLTYFQNEAQLEKSRLLSDRFSAERPKGSFSTLEIQRTEQGDSAMYLCASSLGVAYEQYFGPGTRLTVT.

This clonotype was seen ten or more times. This chain uses TRBV7-2 with TRBJ1-1; D is undetermined. The germline V and J ends were trimmed by 5 bases and 10 bases, with 14 bases remaining between them. Germline CDR1 is SGHTA and CDR2 is FQGNSA. The CDR3 consists of 12 residues. CDR3 in amino acids: CASSPGPASAFF. For the CDR3, the DNA is TGTGCCAGCAGCCCCGGCCCCGCCTCAGCTTTCTTT.

A single count supports this clonotype. This chain connects TRBV10-3 to TRBJ1-4; D is perhaps TRBD1 (5 bases). Germline lookup yields CDR1 ENHRY and CDR2 SYGVKD. Trimming removed 6 bases from V and 8 bases from J, with 19 bases in between. The CDR3 covers 15 residues. The CDR3 sequence is CAISSTGTPAEKLFF. The CDR3, as DNA: TGTGCCATCAGCTCCACCGGGACCCCGGCGGAAAAACTGTTTTTT.

This clonotype occurred many times. The chain employs TRBV18 and TRBJ2-1, with 11 bases matching TRBD2. The V gene's germline CDR1 is KGHSH and CDR2 LQKENI. The CDR3 totals 17 residues. The ends lost 3 bases at V and 7 bases at J; junction bases unmatched: 11. The CDR3 is CASSPLKGTSGSNEQFF. DNA of the CDR3: TGTGCCAGCTCACCGTTGAAGGGGACTAGCGGTTCGAATGAGCAGTTCTTC.

V usage is TRBV7-2 and J usage is TRBJ2-1, with D maybe TRBD2 (6 bases). The CDR3 has 14 amino acids. Germline V gene sequence: CDR1 SGHTA, CDR2 FQGNSA. V lost 3 bases and J lost 9, with 15 bases in between. CDR3 nucleotide sequence: TGTGCCAGCAGCTTCAGGAGGGAAAAGGGTGAGCAGTTCTTC. The encoded protein is CASSFRREKGEQFF.

The chain combines TRBV4-2 with TRBJ2-7; perhaps TRBD1 as D (6 bases). Trimming shortened V by 3 bases and J by 4 bases, and 13 bases separated the two germline ends. Germline CDR1 is LGHNA and CDR2 is YNFKEQ. The CDR3 has 14 amino acids. CDR3 region: CASSQGSRGYEQYF. The CDR3, as DNA: TGTGCCAGCAGCCAGGGGTCCAGGGGTTACGAGCAGTACTTC.

V is TRBV9 and J is TRBJ2-2; 8 nucleotides agree with TRBD2. Trimming at V came to 3 bases and at J to 4 bases, leaving 14 bases not matched to a gene. Germline V gene lookup returns CDR1 SGDLS and CDR2 YYNGEE. The CDR3 extends over 18 amino acids. CDR3 in DNA: TGTGCCAGCAGCGGACTAGCGAGAAAGGAAAAAAGCACCGGGGAGCTGTTTTTT. Its protein is CASSGLARKEKSTGELFF.

This clonotype was found a few times. This chain connects TRBV14 to TRBJ1-2; D remains unclear. Per the germline V gene, CDR1 is SGHDN and CDR2 is FVKESK. V was trimmed by 1 base and J by 8 bases, leaving 17 bases between them. This CDR3 comprises 15 residues. The DNA for the CDR3 is TGTGCCAGCAGCCAAGTAGCCCCCGGGTGGGGAGGCTACACCTTC. Its translation is CASSQVAPGWGGYTF. The full variable domain, in which reference TRBV14 and TRBJ1-2 provide the parts outside the CDR3, is EAGVTQFPSHSVIEKGQTVTLRCDPISGHDNLYWYRRVMGKEIKFLLHFVKESKQDESGMPNNRFLAERTGGTYSTLKVQPAELEDSGVYFCASSQVAPGWGGYTFGSGTRLTVV.

Many counts were recorded for this clonotype. The J gene is TRBJ2-1, the V gene TRBV12-3 or TRBV12-4, with D perhaps matching TRBD2 (5 bases). Trimming took 6 bases from V and 7 from J, leaving 19 bases between them. This CDR3 is built from 15 residues. The CDR3 reads CASSPRGFVRNEQFF. The CDR3 DNA is TGTGCCAGCAGCCCCCGGGGTTTCGTGAGGAATGAGCAGTTCTTC.